The TCR beta chain described here comes from a study of response to subunit inactivated influenza vaccine. Study-level results: The study's authors posited that every seasonal influenza vaccination enlists few new T cells.

The CDR3 length is 13 residues. Trimming took off 3 bases at V and 0 bases at J, with 6 bases between the two ends. The germline gives CDR1 SGHVS, CDR2 FQNEAQ. From the RT-PCR reads, TCRdb called clonotypes with MiXCR, one entry per CDR3 protein. The top ten clones hold approximately 10% of a sample with more than 150,000 distinct CDR3 sequences, about 9% of them seen once. In this sample, this clonotype turned up many times. The antigen is undetermined. Sequences were derived from non-naive T cells sorted from PBMCs, sampled on the day of vaccination. This TCR came from a man between 50 and 59 years old who received an inactivated influenza vaccine. V usage is TRBV7-8 and J usage is TRBJ2-7; D is unresolved. The DNA for the CDR3 is TGTGCCAGCAGCTTGGGGAACTCCTACGAGCAGTACTTC. Translation: CASSLGNSYEQYF.